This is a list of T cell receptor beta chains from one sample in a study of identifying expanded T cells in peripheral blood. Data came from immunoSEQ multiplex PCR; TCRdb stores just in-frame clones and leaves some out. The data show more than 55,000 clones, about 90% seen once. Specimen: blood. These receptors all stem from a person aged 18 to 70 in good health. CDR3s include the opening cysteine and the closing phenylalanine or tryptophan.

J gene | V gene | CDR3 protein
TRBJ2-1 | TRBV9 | CASSALAGSSYNEQFF
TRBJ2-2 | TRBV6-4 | CASSEGSGGGGDTGELFF
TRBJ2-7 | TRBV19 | CASSIPGDEQYF
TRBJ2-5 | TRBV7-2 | CASSLGVQGGETQYF
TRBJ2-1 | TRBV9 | CASSRETSYNEQFF
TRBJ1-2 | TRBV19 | CASSIGAQGPGHGYTF
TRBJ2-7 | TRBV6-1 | CASSERAGTSSHEQYF
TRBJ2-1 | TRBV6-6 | CASSNDRGSGNEQFF
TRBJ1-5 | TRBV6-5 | CASSYSRDRGNQPQHF
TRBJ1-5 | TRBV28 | CASSFSGSQPQHF
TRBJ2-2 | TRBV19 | CASKNTGELFF
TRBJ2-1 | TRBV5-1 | CASSLGQDNEQFF
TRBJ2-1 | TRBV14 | CASSQDKSSGQFF
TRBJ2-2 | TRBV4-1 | CASSLGGTLTGELFF
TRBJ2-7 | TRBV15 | CATSRGLTYEQYF
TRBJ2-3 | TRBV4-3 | CASSQDRGGTGGLPDTQYF
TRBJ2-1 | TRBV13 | CASSRGTLSYNEQFF
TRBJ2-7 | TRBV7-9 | CASSSGTVFSF
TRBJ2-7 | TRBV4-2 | CASSQEPSGSYEQYF
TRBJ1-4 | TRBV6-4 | CAGFYSGRRCEKLFF
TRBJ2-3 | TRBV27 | CASSFGGDTQYF
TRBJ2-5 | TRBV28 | CASRTSGVGTSGPGTQYF
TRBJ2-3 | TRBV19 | CASRGLPGDTDTQYF
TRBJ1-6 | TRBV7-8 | CASSLGARDPNSPLHF
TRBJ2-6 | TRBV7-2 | CASSQAGANVLTF
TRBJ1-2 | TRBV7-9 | CASSPTDNYGYTF
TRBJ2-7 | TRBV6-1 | CASTGRRDIYEQYF
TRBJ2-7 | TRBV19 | CATRARGSYEQYF
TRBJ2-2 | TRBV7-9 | CASSVGPVGAGELFF
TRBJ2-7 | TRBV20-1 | CSARVVDEQYF
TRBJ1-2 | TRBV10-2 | CASSVPDSPNYGYTF